This T cell receptor (beta chain) was observed in a study of shared clonotypes between healthy human individuals. The V and J ends lost 2 bases and 3 bases respectively, with 3 bases between them. This CDR3 is 12 amino acids long. In germline, CDR1 is SGHAT, CDR2 FQDESV (reference sequence). The assay was immunoSEQ multiplex PCR, and TCRdb's table has in-frame clones only and misses some. The table lists about 2,500,000 clones, 90% to 95% of them singletons. Regarding this clone: The same CDR3 can be traced to other DNA sequences in this sample.

This sequence joins TRBV11-1 and TRBJ2-3, with D uncertain. This sequence was found in a young man in good health. Sequenced input: naive CD4+ T cells sorted from blood. The subset denotes: CD45RA+ positively selected. The CDR3: CASSLRTDTQYF. Written as DNA, the CDR3 is TGTGCCAGCAGCTTAAGAACAGATACGCAGTATTTT.